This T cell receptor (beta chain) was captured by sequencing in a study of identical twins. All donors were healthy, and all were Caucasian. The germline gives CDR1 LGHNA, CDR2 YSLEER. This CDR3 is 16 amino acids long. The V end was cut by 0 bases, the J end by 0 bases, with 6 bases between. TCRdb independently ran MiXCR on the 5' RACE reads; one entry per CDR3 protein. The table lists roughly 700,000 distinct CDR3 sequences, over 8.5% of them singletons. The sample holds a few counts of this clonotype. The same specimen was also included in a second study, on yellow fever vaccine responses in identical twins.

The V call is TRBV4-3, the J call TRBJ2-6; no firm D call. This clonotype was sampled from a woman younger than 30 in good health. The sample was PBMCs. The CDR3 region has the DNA TGCGCCAGCAGCCAAGATATAGTCTCTGGGGCCAACGTCCTGACTTTC. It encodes CASSQDIVSGANVLTF.